This passage covers 24 T cell receptor beta chains from one sample sequenced in a study of blood T cell repertoires in COVID-19. The method was immunoSEQ multiplex PCR; TCRdb's version includes in-frame clones alone and lacks a portion of them. The repertoire has 130,000 to 150,000 clones, 88% of them found once; the top ten carry roughly 10%. Material: peripheral blood. These receptors all stem from a man aged 45-65 years with active or convalescent COVID-19.

The genes are TRBV29-1 and TRBJ2-5; 8 nucleotides align to TRBD1. Trimming at V came to 1 base and at J to 5 bases, leaving 3 bases not matched to a gene. Germline assignment: CDR1 SQVTM and CDR2 ANQGSEA. CDR3 length equals 13 residues. The CDR3 DNA reads as TGCAGCGTTGAAGGCAGACAGGGGGAGACCCAGTACTTC. Its translation is CSVEGRQGETQYF.

The chain combines TRBV25-1 with TRBJ2-3; D is unresolved. Trimming shortened V by 1 base and J by 4 bases, and 9 bases separated the two germline ends. The V gene's germline CDR1 is MGHDK and CDR2 SYGVNS. This CDR3 region has 14 residues. The CDR3 nucleotides read TGTGCCAGCAGTGAATGGGCTAACTCAGATACGCAGTATTTT. Protein: CASSEWANSDTQYF.

This clone was seen a single time. The chain combines TRBV21-1 with TRBJ2-1; whether TRBD1, the table's D call, matches the DNA was not checked. TRBV21-1 is flagged as a pseudogene. There are 18 residues in the CDR3. CDR3 amino acids: CASSERQGASGSYNEQFF. Written as DNA, the CDR3 is TGTGCCAGCAGCGAAAGGCAGGGGGCCAGTGGCTCCTACAATGAGCAGTTCTTC.

J is TRBJ1-1 and V is TRBV9, with 10 bases identical to TRBD1. The V and J ends lost 4 bases and 11 bases, in that order; junction bases with no gene match: 8. CDR3 length: 13 residues. Germline V gene lookup returns CDR1 SGDLS and CDR2 YYNGEE. CDR3 residues: CASSPRGTGEAFF. CDR3 DNA sequence: TGTGCCAGCAGCCCGAGGGGGACAGGGGAGGCTTTCTTT.

This chain uses TRBV27 with TRBJ2-1; 12 bases line up with TRBD2. Trimming removed 6 bases from V and 7 bases from J; junction bases left unmatched: 10. Germline assignment: CDR1 MNHEY and CDR2 SMNVEV (reference sequence). The CDR3 is 16 amino acids. The CDR3 protein is CASSPPRLAGGNEQFF. CDR3 in DNA: TGTGCCAGCAGCCCTCCTAGGCTAGCGGGAGGGAATGAGCAGTTCTTC.

The chain is built from TRBV5-6 and TRBJ1-6, with D possibly being TRBD1 (5 bases). V gave up 4 bases and J gave up 10 bases, with 18 bases separating them. This CDR3 comprises 15 residues. Germline loops: CDR1 SGHDT, CDR2 YYEEEE. The CDR3 is CASSRNGEGRSPLHF. The CDR3, as DNA: TGTGCCAGCAGCCGTAACGGGGAGGGGCGGTCACCCCTCCACTTT.

This chain links TRBV28 with TRBJ2-1; TRBD2 aligns across 8 bases. CDR3 size: 14 residues. Unmatched junction bases numbered 11, after V lost 9 bases and J lost 7 bases. Per germline, CDR1 MDHEN and CDR2 SYDVKM. CDR3 in amino acids: CASWRRGRQNEQFF. The CDR3, as DNA: TGTGCCAGTTGGAGGCGCGGGAGGCAGAATGAGCAGTTCTTC.

The chain links TRBV5-1 to TRBJ2-5; 9 nucleotides agree with TRBD1. The CDR3 runs to 15 residues. CDR1 is SGHRS, CDR2 YFSETQ, per germline. The V and J ends lost 0 bases and 6 bases, in that order; junction bases with no gene match: 6. The CDR3 loop is CASSLGDRDAQTQYF. CDR3 coding DNA: TGCGCCAGCAGCTTGGGGGACAGGGACGCACAGACCCAGTACTTC.

This chain links TRBV6-5 with TRBJ2-1; D is unclear. There are 15 residues in the CDR3. The V gene lost 1 base and the J gene lost 0 bases, with 7 bases spanning the gap. CDR1 and CDR2 (germline): MNHEY, SVGAGI. The CDR3 protein is CASSYYLSSYNEQFF. The CDR3 DNA reads TGTGCCAGCAGTTACTACTTGAGCTCCTACAATGAGCAGTTCTTC.

This clone was seen just once. The V gene is TRBV18, the J gene TRBJ2-7, with D maybe TRBD1 (5 bases). Germline V gives CDR1 KGHSH, CDR2 LQKENI. V dropped 2 bases and J dropped 2 bases, with 10 bases sitting between them. The CDR3 is 14 residues long. CDR3 sequence (DNA): TGTGCCAGCTCACCATCGGCAGGGACCTACGAGCAGTACTTC. Translating gives CASSPSAGTYEQYF. The whole variable domain, filled in from reference TRBV18 and TRBJ2-7, reads NAGVMQNPRHLVRRRGQEARLRCSPMKGHSHVYWYRQLPEEGLKFMVYLQKENIIDESGMPKERFSAEFPKEGPSILRIQQVVRGDSAAYFCASSPSAGTYEQYFGPGTRLTVT.

This chain's CDR3 is CASSPSGANTGELFF. The DNA for the CDR3 is TGTGCCAGCAGCCCATCGGGGGCGAACACCGGGGAGCTGTTTTTT. This chain connects TRBV7-8 to TRBJ2-2; D possibly corresponds to TRBD2 (6 bases). Germline-derived CDR1 and CDR2 are SGHVS and FQNEAQ. The CDR3 extends over 15 amino acids. Trimming took 5 bases from V and 0 from J, leaving 10 bases between them.

The chain is built from TRBV2 and TRBJ1-1; the D is unclear. Germline V CDR1 and CDR2: SNHLY, FYNNEI. V was shortened by 4 bases and J by 5 bases, with 14 bases between the two germline ends. The CDR3 length is 14 residues. CDR3 DNA: TGTGCCAGCAGTGTGAAGGGAGGAGTAACTGAAGCTTTCTTT. Translating it yields CASSVKGGVTEAFF.

The CDR3 protein is CAIRGQSGTGELFF. Here the CDR3 DNA reads TGTGCCATCAGAGGACAGTCGGGCACCGGGGAGCTGTTTTTT. The chain has TRBV10-3 and TRBJ2-2, with D tentatively TRBD1 (6 bases). This CDR3 has 14 amino acids. Trimming shortened V by 6 bases and J by 4 bases, and 12 bases separated the two germline ends. Germline assignment: CDR1 ENHRY and CDR2 SYGVKD.

The table lists this clone with a few counts. The J gene is TRBJ1-5, the V gene TRBV28, with D possibly TRBD1 on 5 matching bases. V was trimmed by 3 bases and J by 5 bases, leaving 14 bases between them. The germline V gene encodes CDR1 MDHEN and CDR2 SYDVKM. CDR3 length: 15 amino acids. This CDR3 is CASSFSGGIHQPQHF. In nucleotides, the CDR3 is TGTGCCAGCAGTTTCTCCGGGGGTATACATCAGCCCCAGCATTTT. The variable domain in full, completed from reference TRBV28 and TRBJ1-5, reads DVKVTQSSRYLVKRTGEKVFLECVQDMDHENMFWYRQDPGLGLRLIYFSYDVKMKEKGDIPEGYSVSREKKERFSLILESASTNQTSMYLCASSFSGGIHQPQHFGDGTRLSIL.

CDR3 in amino acids: CSVGPTGGQQETQYF. CDR3 nucleotide sequence: TGCAGCGTGGGACCGACAGGGGGCCAACAAGAGACCCAGTACTTC. The chain is built from TRBV29-1 and TRBJ2-5; 10 positions agree with TRBD1. CDR1 SQVTM and CDR2 ANQGSEA come from the germline V gene. This CDR3 comprises 15 residues. The V gene end was trimmed by 6 bases and the J gene end by 2 bases; junction bases not matched to a gene: 9.

V is TRBV24-1 and J is TRBJ2-1, with D perhaps TRBD1 (5 bases). There are 16 residues in the CDR3. Per germline, CDR1 KGHDR and CDR2 SFDVKD. V was cut by 5 bases and J by 1 base, with 14 bases left in between. This CDR3 is CATSAPDTLSYNEQFF. DNA for the CDR3: TGTGCCACCAGTGCCCCGGACACCCTATCCTACAATGAGCAGTTCTTC.

This clone appeared a single time. The genes are TRBV18 and TRBJ2-7; D possibly corresponds to TRBD1 (6 bases). Trimming removed 3 bases at V and 2 bases at J, with 11 bases between. The CDR3 has 14 residues. From germline, CDR1 is KGHSH and CDR2 LQKENI. CDR3 sequence (DNA): TGTGCCAGCTCACCTGATACAGGGACCTACGAGCAGTACTTC. Its translation is CASSPDTGTYEQYF.

This clone has only one observation. The CDR3 DNA follows: TGTGCCAGCAGCCCCCTCGACAGGGAGTTCTACGGCTACACCTTC. Protein product: CASSPLDREFYGYTF. This chain uses TRBV14 with TRBJ1-2, with TRBD1 identical over 7 bases. CDR1 is SGHDN, CDR2 FVKESK, per germline. This CDR3 spans 15 amino acids. V was clipped by 4 bases and J by 8 bases; unmatched bases: 13.

The chain couples TRBV21-1 to TRBJ1-1; the table calls TRBD1, which could not be checked here. TRBV21-1 is annotated as a pseudogene. The CDR3 contains 18 residues. Here the CDR3 DNA reads TGTGCCAGCAGCAATAGTTTTCTGTCAGGAAGAGAGAACACTGAAGCTTTCTTT. The encoded protein is CASSNSFLSGRENTEAFF.

The chain carries TRBV9 and TRBJ1-1; possibly TRBD1 for D (6 bases). CDR1 is SGDLS, CDR2 YYNGEE, per germline. The CDR3 has 16 residues. The ends were cut back, 4 bases at V and 1 base at J, with 17 bases in the middle. The CDR3 reads CASSPGNRVANTEAFF. The CDR3 nucleotides are TGTGCCAGCAGCCCGGGAAACAGGGTTGCGAACACTGAAGCTTTCTTT.

This chain joins TRBV4-2 and TRBJ2-3, with TRBD1 identical over 7 bases. The CDR3 is 16 residues long. V dropped 0 bases and J dropped 3; count of bases not matched to a gene: 6. Germline V gene lookup returns CDR1 LGHNA and CDR2 YNFKEQ. CDR3 loop: CASSQEPTGVTDTQYF. The CDR3 DNA reads as TGTGCCAGCAGCCAAGAACCCACAGGGGTAACAGATACGCAGTATTTT.

As regards this clone: The junction departs from the called germline gene at one end, perhaps through a read error. V is TRBV2 and J is TRBJ2-7, with TRBD2 matching over 8 bases. In germline, CDR1 is SNHLY, CDR2 FYNNEI. This CDR3 is 12 amino acids long. CDR3: CASSESGGTLNF. The DNA for the CDR3 is TGTGCCAGCAGTGAATCGGGAGGGACTCTGAATTTC.

This sequence joins TRBV18 and TRBJ1-3; the D is unclear. Per germline, CDR1 KGHSH and CDR2 LQKENI. The V end lost 0 bases, the J end lost 0 bases, and 6 bases lay between the germline ends. The CDR3 extends over 15 amino acids. CDR3 sequence (DNA): TGTGCCAGCTCACCACCTTTGAGCTCTGGAAACACCATATATTTT. This sequence encodes CASSPPLSSGNTIYF.

This CDR3 reads CASGQAASYEQYF. The CDR3 nucleotides are TGTGCCAGCGGGCAAGCGGCCTCCTACGAGCAGTACTTC. The genes are TRBV12-3 or TRBV12-4 and TRBJ2-7; a weak D match, TRBD2 (5 bases). This CDR3 is built from 13 residues. Trimming cost V 8 bases and J 0 bases, with 11 bases left between them.